This T cell receptor beta chain was recorded in a study of Graves' ophthalmopathy and Graves' hyperthyroidism. Regarding the study as a whole: The model's prediction of ophthalmopathy progression had around 70% sensitivity and roughly 72% specificity.

Scientists amplified the TCR beta CDR3 regions from RNA transcripts. HTBI primers primed a first-round RT-PCR, and a second-round multiplex PCR followed. TCRdb reprocessed the multiplex PCR reads with MiXCR, giving one entry per CDR3 protein. The data show 600,000 to 950,000 distinct CDR3 sequences, around 40% seen once. With regard to this clonotype: Antigen unknown.

The CDR3 consists of 18 residues. Trimming shortened V by 6 bases and J by 0 bases, and 18 bases separated the two germline ends. Germline assignment: CDR1 MGHDK and CDR2 SYGVNS. The genes are TRBV25-1 and TRBJ2-6; the D is unclear. Sequencing was done on a sample of peripheral blood. The source is an adult man with Graves' ophthalmopathy. The CDR3: CASSPWVGSSSGANVLTF. CDR3 coding DNA: TGTGCCAGCAGCCCGTGGGTGGGGTCCAGCTCTGGGGCCAACGTCCTGACTTTC.